Below are 3 T cell receptor beta chains sequenced from a single sample in a study of spatial heterogeneity in lung cancer (dated by TCRdb to the late 2010s). Per the publication, the time point label means: sample taken at primary tumor resection. For TCR sequencing, whole RNA was extracted from tumor and nontumor lung tissue, or from cryopreserved PBMC samples, and no cell sorting was done. The protocol used for the library was 5' RACE. This sample was sequenced with a NextSeq 500. TCRdb cleaned the public reads at Q25 with fastp, built clones with MiXCR and kept in-frame beta chains. Rows are combined by CDR3 protein, so each entry shows the most common genes and DNA. For this sample there are 20,000 to 25,000 distinct CDR3 sequences; 6.9% appear just once. Of the sample, roughly an eighth falls within the top ten clones. The specimen was PBMCs, collected at surgery. Receptors originate from a male donor with early-stage non-small cell lung cancer.

This clonotype was observed at least ten times. This chain joins TRBV4-1 and TRBJ1-5, with 9 bases matching TRBD1. Germline V gene data show CDR1 as MGHRA and CDR2 as YSYEKL. This CDR3 is 20 amino acids long. V lost 1 base and J lost 1; bases outside the gene matches: 14. Written as DNA, the CDR3 is TGCGCCAGCAGCCAAGGGTTTCGGGACAGGGCTTTTGGCAGCAATCAGCCCCAGCATTTT. Its protein product is CASSQGFRDRAFGSNQPQHF.

The chain is built from TRBV6-5 and TRBJ2-7; no reliable D call. The CDR3 extends over 14 amino acids. From germline, CDR1 is MNHEY and CDR2 SVGAGI. V was pared by 4 bases and J by 5 bases, with 15 bases between. Here the CDR3 DNA reads TGTGCCAGCAGTTCCGGCCCTCCTAGGCACGAGCAGTACGTC. Amino acid sequence: CASSSGPPRHEQYV.

This clonotype occurred many times. The chain joins TRBV4-2 to TRBJ2-7; D is undetermined. The CDR3 contains 13 residues. Germline CDR1 is LGHNA and CDR2 is YNFKEQ. V shed 1 base and J shed 3 bases, with 7 bases lying between them. This CDR3 reads CASSQGEDYEQYF. CDR3 DNA sequence: TGTGCCAGCAGCCAAGGGGAAGACTACGAGCAGTACTTC.